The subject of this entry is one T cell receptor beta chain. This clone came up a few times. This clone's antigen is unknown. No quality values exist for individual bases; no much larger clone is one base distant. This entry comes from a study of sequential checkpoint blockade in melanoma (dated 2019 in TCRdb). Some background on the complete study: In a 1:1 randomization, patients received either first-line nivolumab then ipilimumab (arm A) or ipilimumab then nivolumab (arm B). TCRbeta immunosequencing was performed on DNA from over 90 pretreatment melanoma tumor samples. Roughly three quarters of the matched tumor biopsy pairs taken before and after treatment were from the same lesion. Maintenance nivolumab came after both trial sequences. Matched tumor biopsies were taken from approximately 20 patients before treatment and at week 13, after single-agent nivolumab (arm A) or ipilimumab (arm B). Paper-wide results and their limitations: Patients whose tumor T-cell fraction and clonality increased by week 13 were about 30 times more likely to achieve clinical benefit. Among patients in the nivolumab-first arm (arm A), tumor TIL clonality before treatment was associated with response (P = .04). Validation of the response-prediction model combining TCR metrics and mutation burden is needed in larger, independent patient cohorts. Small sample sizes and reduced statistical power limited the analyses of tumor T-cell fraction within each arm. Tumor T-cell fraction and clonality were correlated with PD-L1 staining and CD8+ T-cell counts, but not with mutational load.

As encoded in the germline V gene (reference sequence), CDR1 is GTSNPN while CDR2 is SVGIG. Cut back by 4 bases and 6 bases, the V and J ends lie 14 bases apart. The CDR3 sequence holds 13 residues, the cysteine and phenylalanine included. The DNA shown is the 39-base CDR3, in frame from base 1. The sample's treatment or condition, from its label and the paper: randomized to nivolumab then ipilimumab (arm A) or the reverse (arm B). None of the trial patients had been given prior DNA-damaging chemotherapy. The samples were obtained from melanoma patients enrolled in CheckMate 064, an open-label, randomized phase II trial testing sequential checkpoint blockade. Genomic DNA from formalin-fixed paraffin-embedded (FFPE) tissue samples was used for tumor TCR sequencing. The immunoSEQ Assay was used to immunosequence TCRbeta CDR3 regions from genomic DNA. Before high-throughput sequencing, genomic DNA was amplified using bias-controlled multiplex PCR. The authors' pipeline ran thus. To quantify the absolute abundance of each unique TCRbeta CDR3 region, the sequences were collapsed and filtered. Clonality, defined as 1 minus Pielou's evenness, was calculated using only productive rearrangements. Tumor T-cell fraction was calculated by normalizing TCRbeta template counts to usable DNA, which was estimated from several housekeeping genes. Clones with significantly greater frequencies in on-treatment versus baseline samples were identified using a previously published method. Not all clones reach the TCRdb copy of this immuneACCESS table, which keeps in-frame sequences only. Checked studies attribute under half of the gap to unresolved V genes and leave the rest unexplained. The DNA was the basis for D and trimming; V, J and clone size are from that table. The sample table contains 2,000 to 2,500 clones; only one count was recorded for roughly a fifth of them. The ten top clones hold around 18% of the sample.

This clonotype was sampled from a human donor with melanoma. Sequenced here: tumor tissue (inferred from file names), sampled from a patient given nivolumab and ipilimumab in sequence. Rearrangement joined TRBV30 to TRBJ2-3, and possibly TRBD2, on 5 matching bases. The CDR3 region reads CAWNLGRTDTQYF. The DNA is TGTGCCTGGAACCTAGGACGGACTGATACGCAGTATTTT.